The TCR beta chain described here comes from a study of shared clonotypes between healthy human individuals. Study context: CD4 naive and CD4 memory each took three plates per donor, while CD8 naive took two and CD8 memory one. Broader study findings: Naive subsets generally had larger estimated richness than memory subsets. Sharing across four donors was seen in 4% to 6.5% of naive CD4 clonotypes.

The length of the CDR3 is 13 residues. The V end was cut by 5 bases, the J end by 0 bases, with 8 bases between. Germline assignment: CDR1 LNHDA and CDR2 SQIVND (reference sequence). Subsets obtained from CD4+ cells comprised CD45RA+ naive and CD45RA-negative memory cells. The repertoire was sequenced with immunoSEQ multiplex PCR; TCRdb's copy has only in-frame clones and lacks some. The sample has fewer than 1.8 million clones, approximately 98.5% seen once. As concerns this clone: Its specificity is not known.

The sequenced material came from naive CD4+ T cells sorted from blood. Regarding subset: CD45RA+ positively selected. The chain uses TRBV19 and TRBJ2-7, with D hard to call. The clonotype comes from a man aged 30 to 45 in good health. The CDR3 sequence: CASSAESSYEQYF. The DNA of the CDR3 is TGTGCCAGTAGTGCAGAGAGCTCCTACGAGCAGTACTTC.